The rows below give T cell receptor beta chains drawn from one sample of a study of PD-1 blockade in classical Hodgkin lymphoma. Measured with immunoSEQ multiplex PCR; TCRdb has only the in-frame clones, and not every one. The sample records roughly 50,000 clones, around 90% being singletons. Here the sequenced sample was peripheral blood mononuclear cells (PBMCs), taken before the fourth cycle of nivolumab. Source of these receptors: a human donor with classical Hodgkin lymphoma. The CDR3 runs from the conserved cysteine through the conserved F or W. Each record gives: CDR3 DNA, CDR3 protein, J gene, clone size, V gene, D gene. A D gene is named only where the DNA matches it firmly. Expanded clones are given a class, and other clones once, few, many or no size at all.

DNA: TGTGCCAGTAACCCGTCGACGGGAGGCCCTTGGGAGCAGTACTTC
CDR3: CASNPSTGGPWEQYF
J: TRBJ2-7
size: NA
V: TRBV19
D: TRBD2

DNA: TGTGCCAGCAGCTTCACTAGCGGGCTCTACAATGAGCAGTTCTTC
CDR3: CASSFTSGLYNEQFF
J: TRBJ2-1
size: NA
V: TRBV7-3
D: TRBD2

DNA: TGTGCCAGCAGTTACACGGGGAACTACGAGCAGTACTTC
CDR3: CASSYTGNYEQYF
J: TRBJ2-7
size: NA
V: TRBV6-6
D: NA

DNA: TGTGCCAGCAGCGTAGCGGTAGCGGGAGTCACAGATACGCAGTATTTT
CDR3: CASSVAVAGVTDTQYF
J: TRBJ2-3
size: NA
V: TRBV9
D: TRBD2

DNA: TGTGCCAGCAGCCTGTCTGAGGAAAACATTCAGTACTTC
CDR3: CASSLSEENIQYF
J: TRBJ2-4
size: NA
V: TRBV5-4
D: NA

DNA: TGTGCCAGCAGCGTAGATTATAGCGGTCATGGCACAGATACGCAGTATTTT
CDR3: CASSVDYSGHGTDTQYF
J: TRBJ2-3
size: few
V: TRBV9
D: NA

DNA: TGTGCCAGCAGCGGGGACCCTAGAACCACCACCTACGAGCAGTACTTC
CDR3: CASSGDPRTTTYEQYF
J: TRBJ2-7
size: once
V: TRBV27
D: NA

DNA: TGCGCCAGCAGCTCTGTCGGGGGAAGACCGAACACTGAAGCTTTCTTT
CDR3: CASSSVGGRPNTEAFF
J: TRBJ1-1
size: NA
V: TRBV5-1
D: NA

DNA: TGTGCCAGCAGCTTTTTCGGGAGTGGTGGCACTGAAGCTTTCTTT
CDR3: CASSFFGSGGTEAFF
J: TRBJ1-1
size: NA
V: TRBV7-9
D: NA

DNA: TGCGCCAGCAGCCCCGGGGGTATTGCTGGGGCCAACGTCCTGACTTTC
CDR3: CASSPGGIAGANVLTF
J: TRBJ2-6
size: once
V: TRBV5-1
D: NA

DNA: TGCGCCAGCAGCGAACTAGCGGGAGGTAGCGAGCAGTACTTC
CDR3: CASSELAGGSEQYF
J: TRBJ2-7
size: NA
V: TRBV4-1
D: TRBD2

DNA: TGTGCCAGCAGCACACGGGACATTAGTGAGCAGTTCTTC
CDR3: CASSTRDISEQFF
J: TRBJ2-1
size: NA
V: TRBV21-1
D: NA

DNA: TGCAGTGCTTTGAGGGGCGAGCAGTACTTC
CDR3: CSALRGEQYF
J: TRBJ2-7
size: NA
V: TRBV20-1
D: NA

DNA: TGCGCCAGCAGCCAAGGACTAGTTCCCACCGGGGAGCTGTTTTTT
CDR3: CASSQGLVPTGELFF
J: TRBJ2-2
size: NA
V: TRBV4-1
D: NA

DNA: TGTGCCAGCAGTTCCACGGGACAGGGGGCCGTTGAGCAGTTCTTC
CDR3: CASSSTGQGAVEQFF
J: TRBJ2-1
size: NA
V: TRBV28
D: TRBD1

DNA: TGCGCCAGCAGCTTGACTAGCCAATTGAATGAGCAGTTCTTC
CDR3: CASSLTSQLNEQFF
J: TRBJ2-1
size: NA
V: TRBV5-1
D: NA

DNA: TGTGCCAGCGCCCCCTTGGGGGATACGCAGTATTTT
CDR3: CASAPLGDTQYF
J: TRBJ2-3
size: NA
V: TRBV4-2
D: NA

DNA: TGTGCCGGGACCCGGGGGGCCTCCTACGAGCAGTACTTC
CDR3: CAGTRGASYEQYF
J: TRBJ2-7
size: NA
V: TRBV30
D: NA